A selection of T cell receptor beta chains follows, all from one sample in a study of blood T cell repertoires in COVID-19. The repertoire was sequenced with immunoSEQ multiplex PCR; TCRdb's copy has only in-frame clones and lacks some. Here the sample spans roughly 500,000 clones, about 88% being singletons. Sequences were obtained from PBMCs or T cells enriched from blood (not recorded which). Every receptor here comes from a woman aged 55-69 years who had recovered from COVID-19. Both conserved end residues are part of each CDR3. Fields, in order: J gene, V gene, clone size, D gene, CDR3 protein, CDR3 DNA. The D gene is left open where the match is weak. Not all rows give a size; the values are once, few, many and, for expanded clones, a class.

TRBJ1-2 TRBV6-2/TRBV6-3 - - CASSLQLSYGYTF TGTGCCAGCAGTTTACAGCTCTCCTATGGCTACACCTTC
TRBJ1-1 TRBV5-8 - - CASSLRGWTVTEAFF TGTGCCAGCAGCTTGCGGGGTTGGACGGTCACTGAAGCTTTCTTT
TRBJ1-5 TRBV6-6 - TRBD1 CASSPTGGQPQHF TGTGCCAGCAGTCCCACAGGGGGGCAGCCCCAGCATTTT
TRBJ1-1 TRBV6-5 - - CASRLTGNTEAFF TGTGCCAGCAGGTTGACAGGGAACACTGAAGCTTTCTTT
TRBJ2-1 TRBV13 once - CASSWGGLPSYNEQFF TGTGCCAGCAGCTGGGGGGGCCTCCCCTCCTACAATGAGCAGTTCTTC
TRBJ2-5 TRBV5-1 - - CASSLVLAGAKYQETQYF TGCGCCAGCAGCTTGGTACTGGCGGGGGCCAAGTACCAAGAGACCCAGTACTTC
TRBJ2-3 TRBV9 - - CASSGLERSIRTDTQYF TGTGCCAGCAGCGGCCTAGAGCGTTCGATCCGCACAGATACGCAGTATTTT
TRBJ1-3 TRBV7-9 - TRBD1 CASSLQSGTGRNTIYF TGTGCCAGCAGCTTACAATCCGGGACAGGGAGAAACACCATATATTTT
TRBJ1-1 TRBV2 - - CASTWTDYEAFF TGTGCCAGCACGTGGACAGACTATGAAGCTTTCTTT
TRBJ1-2 TRBV28 - - CASSLSTGGYTF TGTGCCAGCAGTTTATCTACGGGGGGCTACACCTTC
TRBJ2-3 TRBV5-1 - TRBD2 CASSWGLAADTQYF TGCGCCAGCAGCTGGGGACTAGCCGCCGATACGCAGTATTTT
TRBJ2-5 TRBV11-2 - - CASSSTGTVTETQYF TGTGCCAGCAGCTCTACAGGGACCGTAACAGAGACCCAGTACTTC
TRBJ2-3 TRBV5-1 - TRBD2 CASSYSGGATDTQYF TGCGCCAGCAGCTACAGCGGGGGGGCCACAGATACGCAGTATTTT
TRBJ1-1 TRBV7-2 - TRBD1 CASSLWTGGRNTEAFF TGTGCCAGCAGCTTATGGACAGGGGGCCGTAACACTGAAGCTTTCTTT
TRBJ1-3 TRBV6-5 - - CASSYSSISGNTIYF TGTGCCAGCAGTTACTCGAGTATCTCTGGAAACACCATATATTTT
TRBJ1-6 TRBV5-1 - TRBD1 CASSFKGADSPLHF TGCGCCAGCAGCTTTAAGGGGGCCGATTCACCCCTCCACTTT
TRBJ1-2 TRBV10-3 - - CAISARQGWRGYTF TGTGCCATCAGTGCCAGGCAGGGATGGCGTGGCTACACCTTC
TRBJ1-4 TRBV7-9 - - CASSLVVSFEEKLFF TGTGCCAGCAGCTTAGTAGTATCCTTTGAGGAAAAACTGTTTTTT
TRBJ1-6 TRBV6-1 once - CASTQTGFSPLHF TGTGCCAGCACCCAAACAGGGTTTTCACCCCTCCACTTT
TRBJ1-1 TRBV5-1 - TRBD1 CASSSSGTGATEAFF TGCGCCAGCAGCTCTTCCGGGACAGGGGCCACTGAAGCTTTCTTT
TRBJ2-2 TRBV7-2 - TRBD1 CASSLSGQGAYTGELFF TGTGCCAGCAGCTTATCGGGACAGGGGGCTTACACCGGGGAGCTGTTTTTT
TRBJ1-5 TRBV19 once TRBD1 CASSIDRGWSQHF TGTGCCAGTAGTATCGACAGGGGTTGGTCCCAGCATTTT
TRBJ1-2 TRBV28 - - CASSLDSVYGYTF TGTGCCAGCAGTTTGGACAGCGTCTATGGCTACACCTTC
TRBJ2-1 TRBV30 - - CAWSVGGARSYNEQFF TGTGCCTGGAGTGTTGGAGGGGCTCGGTCCTACAATGAGCAGTTCTTC
TRBJ2-5 TRBV12-3/TRBV12-4 - - CASSLTGLQYF TGTGCCAGCAGTTTAACGGGACTTCAGTACTTC
TRBJ1-4 TRBV5-1 - TRBD1 CASSLETGGAREKLFF TGCGCCAGCAGCTTGGAAACAGGGGGCGCACGTGAAAAACTGTTTTTT
TRBJ2-2 TRBV5-5 once TRBD2 CASSLAAGPNTGELFF TGTGCCAGCAGCTTGGCAGCGGGGCCAAACACCGGGGAGCTGTTTTTT
TRBJ1-5 TRBV19 - - CASSIIGVGNQPQHF TGTGCCAGTAGTATTATAGGGGTTGGGAATCAGCCCCAGCATTTT
TRBJ2-2 TRBV29-1 - TRBD2 CSGTQRGATGELFF TGCAGCGGGACCCAGCGGGGGGCGACCGGGGAGCTGTTTTTT
TRBJ2-7 TRBV6-5 - - CASSSDSGPYNEQYF TGTGCCAGCAGTTCAGACAGCGGGCCCTATAACGAGCAGTACTTC
TRBJ1-6 TRBV18 - TRBD1 CASSSTGDNSPLHF TGTGCCAGCTCATCAACAGGGGATAATTCACCCCTCCACTTT
TRBJ1-1 TRBV28 once - CASSFAGARAFF TGTGCCAGCAGTTTCGCGGGGGCGCGTGCTTTCTTT
TRBJ2-7 TRBV14 - TRBD2 CASSQGLAGGYEQYF TGTGCCAGCAGCCAAGGGCTAGCGGGGGGATACGAGCAGTACTTC
TRBJ2-2 TRBV29-1 - - CSKGPKNTGELFF TGCAGCAAGGGGCCTAAGAACACCGGGGAGCTGTTTTTT
TRBJ2-1 TRBV5-4 few - CASSPYLNYEQFF TGTGCCAGCAGCCCGTATTTAAATTATGAGCAGTTCTTC
TRBJ1-6 TRBV2 - - CASRTETLNSPLHF TGTGCCAGCCGGACAGAGACCTTGAATTCACCCCTCCACTTT
TRBJ2-5 TRBV7-2 - TRBD1 CASSYFPGQGQETQYF TGTGCCAGCAGCTATTTCCCGGGACAGGGACAAGAGACCCAGTACTTC
TRBJ2-2 TRBV5-1 - - CASSLVPGLRTGELFF TGCGCCAGCAGCTTGGTCCCCGGGTTGCGCACCGGGGAGCTGTTTTTT
TRBJ1-1 TRBV6-5 - TRBD1 CASRLDRGLNTEAFF TGTGCCAGCAGACTGGACAGGGGGCTGAACACTGAAGCTTTCTTT
TRBJ2-1 TRBV3-1/TRBV3-2 - - CASSPTSVGVEQFF TGTGCCAGCAGTCCAACTAGTGTCGGGGTTGAGCAGTTCTTC
TRBJ1-6 TRBV15 - TRBD1 CATSRTKGQGNSPLHF TGTGCCACCAGCAGGACAAAGGGACAGGGGAATTCACCCCTCCACTTT
TRBJ1-4 TRBV5-1 - - CASSLTEPTNEKLFF TGCGCCAGCAGCTTAACAGAGCCAACTAATGAAAAACTGTTTTTT
TRBJ1-4 TRBV27 - TRBD1 CASSLTGDNEKLFF TGTGCCAGCAGTTTGACAGGGGATAATGAAAAACTGTTTTTT
TRBJ1-1 TRBV10-3 - - CAIRPRSETEAFF TGTGCCATCAGACCCCGGTCGGAGACTGAAGCTTTCTTT
TRBJ2-2 TRBV4-1 once TRBD2 CASSQEARWRGGTGELFF TGCGCCAGCAGCCAAGAAGCTCGATGGCGGGGGGGCACCGGGGAGCTGTTTTTT
TRBJ1-5 TRBV24-1 - TRBD1 CATSDGGQGVFRSSNQPQHF TGTGCCACCAGTGACGGGGGACAGGGGGTTTTCAGGTCTAGCAATCAGCCCCAGCATTTT